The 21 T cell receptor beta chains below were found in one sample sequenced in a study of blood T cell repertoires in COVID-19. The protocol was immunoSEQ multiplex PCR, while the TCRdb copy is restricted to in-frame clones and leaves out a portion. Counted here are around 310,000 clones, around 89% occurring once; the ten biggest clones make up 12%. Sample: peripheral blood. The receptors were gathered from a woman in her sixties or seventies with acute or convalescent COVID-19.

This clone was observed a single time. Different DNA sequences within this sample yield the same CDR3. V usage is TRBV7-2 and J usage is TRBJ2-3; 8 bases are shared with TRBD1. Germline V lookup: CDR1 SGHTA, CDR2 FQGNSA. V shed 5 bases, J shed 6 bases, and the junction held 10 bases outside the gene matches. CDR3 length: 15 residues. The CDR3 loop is CASSPRTGSTDTQYF. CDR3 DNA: TGTGCCAGCAGCCCGAGGACAGGGAGTACGGATACGCAGTATTTT.

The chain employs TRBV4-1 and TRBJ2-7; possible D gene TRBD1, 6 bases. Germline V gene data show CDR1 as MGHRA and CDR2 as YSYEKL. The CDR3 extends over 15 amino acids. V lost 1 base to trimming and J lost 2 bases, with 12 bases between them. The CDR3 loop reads CASSQVPDRTYEQYF. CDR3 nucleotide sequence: TGCGCCAGCAGCCAAGTCCCAGACAGGACCTACGAGCAGTACTTC.

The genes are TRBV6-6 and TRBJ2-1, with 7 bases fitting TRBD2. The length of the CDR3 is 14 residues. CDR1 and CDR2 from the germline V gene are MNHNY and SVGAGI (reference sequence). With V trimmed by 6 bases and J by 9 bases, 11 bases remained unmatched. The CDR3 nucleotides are TGTGCCAGCAGCCAGTTCGCGGGAGTCACTGAGCAGTTCTTC. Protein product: CASSQFAGVTEQFF.

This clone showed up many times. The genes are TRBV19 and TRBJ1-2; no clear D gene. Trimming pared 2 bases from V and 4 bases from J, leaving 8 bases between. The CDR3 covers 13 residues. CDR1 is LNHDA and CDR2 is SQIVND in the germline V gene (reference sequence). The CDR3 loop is CASSIQTSYGYTF. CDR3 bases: TGTGCCAGTAGTATACAAACGAGCTATGGCTACACCTTC.

For the CDR3, the DNA is TGTGCCACCAGTGATGACAGGGGCTACGAGCAGTACTTC. Amino acid sequence: CATSDDRGYEQYF. The chain is built from TRBV24-1 and TRBJ2-7; 8 nucleotides agree with TRBD1. Trimming removed 3 bases from V and 3 bases from J; junction bases left unmatched: 0. Germline V gene sequence: CDR1 KGHDR, CDR2 SFDVKD. The CDR3 runs to 13 residues.

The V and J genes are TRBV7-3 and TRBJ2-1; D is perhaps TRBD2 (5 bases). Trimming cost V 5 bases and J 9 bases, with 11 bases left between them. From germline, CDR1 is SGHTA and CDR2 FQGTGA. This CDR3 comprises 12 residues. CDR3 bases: TGTGCCAGCAGCCGGACTGAAAGTGAGCAGTTCTTC. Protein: CASSRTESEQFF.

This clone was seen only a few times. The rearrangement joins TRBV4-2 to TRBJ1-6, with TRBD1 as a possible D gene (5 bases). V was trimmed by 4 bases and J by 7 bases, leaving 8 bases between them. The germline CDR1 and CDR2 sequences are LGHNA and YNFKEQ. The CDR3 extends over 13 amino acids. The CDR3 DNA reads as TGTGCCAGCAGCCCAGACAGAAATTCACCCCTCCACTTT. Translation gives CASSPDRNSPLHF.

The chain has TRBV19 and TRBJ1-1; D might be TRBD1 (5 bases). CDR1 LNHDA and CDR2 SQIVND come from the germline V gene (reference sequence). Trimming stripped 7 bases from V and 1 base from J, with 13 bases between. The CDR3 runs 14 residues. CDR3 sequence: CASTTGLGNTEAFF. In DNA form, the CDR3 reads TGTGCCAGTACAACGGGACTTGGGAACACTGAAGCTTTCTTT. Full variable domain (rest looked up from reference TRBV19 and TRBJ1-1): DGGITQSPKYLFRKEGQNVTLSCEQNLNHDAMYWYRQDPGQGLRLIYYSQIVNDFQKGDIAEGYSVSREKKESFPLTVTSAQKNPTAFYLCASTTGLGNTEAFFGQGTRLTVV.

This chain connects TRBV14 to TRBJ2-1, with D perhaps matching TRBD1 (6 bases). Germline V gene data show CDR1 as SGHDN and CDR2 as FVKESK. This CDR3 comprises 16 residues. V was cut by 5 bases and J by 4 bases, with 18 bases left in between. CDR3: CASSKPGQFIYNEQFF. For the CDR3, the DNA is TGTGCCAGCAGCAAACCCGGACAGTTTATTTACAATGAGCAGTTCTTC.

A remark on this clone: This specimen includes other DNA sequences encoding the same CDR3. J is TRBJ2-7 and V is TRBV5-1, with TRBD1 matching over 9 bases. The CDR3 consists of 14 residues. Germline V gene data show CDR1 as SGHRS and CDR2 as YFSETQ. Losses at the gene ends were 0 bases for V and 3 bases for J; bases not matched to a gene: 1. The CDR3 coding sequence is TGCGCCAGCAGCTTGGGACAGGGGGTCTACGAGCAGTACTTC. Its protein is CASSLGQGVYEQYF.

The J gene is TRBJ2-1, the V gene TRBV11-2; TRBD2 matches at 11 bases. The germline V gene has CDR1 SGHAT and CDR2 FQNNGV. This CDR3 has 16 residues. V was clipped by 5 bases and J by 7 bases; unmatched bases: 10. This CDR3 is CASSPRLAGKGNEQFF. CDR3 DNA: TGTGCCAGCAGCCCGCGACTAGCGGGAAAGGGGAATGAGCAGTTCTTC.

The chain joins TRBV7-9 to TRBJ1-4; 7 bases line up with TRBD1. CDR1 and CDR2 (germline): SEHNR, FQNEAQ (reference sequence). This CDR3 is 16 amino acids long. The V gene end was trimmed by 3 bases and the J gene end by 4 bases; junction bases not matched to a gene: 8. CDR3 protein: CASSFGQEKGNEKLFF. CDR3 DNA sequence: TGTGCCAGCAGCTTTGGACAGGAAAAGGGTAATGAAAAACTGTTTTTT.

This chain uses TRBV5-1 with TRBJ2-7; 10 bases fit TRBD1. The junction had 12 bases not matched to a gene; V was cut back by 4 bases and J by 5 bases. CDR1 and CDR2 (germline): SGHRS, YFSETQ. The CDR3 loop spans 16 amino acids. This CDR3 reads CASSGLDRGPINEQYF. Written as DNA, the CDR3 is TGCGCCAGCAGCGGATTAGACAGGGGGCCGATAAACGAGCAGTACTTC. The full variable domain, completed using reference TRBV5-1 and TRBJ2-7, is KAGVTQTPRYLIKTRGQQVTLSCSPISGHRSVSWYQQTPGQGLQFLFEYFSETQRNKGNFPGRFSGRQFSNSRSEMNVSTLELGDSALYLCASSGLDRGPINEQYFGPGTRLTVT.

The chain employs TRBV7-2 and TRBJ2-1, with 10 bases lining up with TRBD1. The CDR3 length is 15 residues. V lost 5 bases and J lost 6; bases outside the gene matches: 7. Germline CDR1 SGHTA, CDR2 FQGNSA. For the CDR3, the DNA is TGTGCCAGCAGCCGGCGCGGGGACAGGGGCAATGAGCAGTTCTTC. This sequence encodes CASSRRGDRGNEQFF.

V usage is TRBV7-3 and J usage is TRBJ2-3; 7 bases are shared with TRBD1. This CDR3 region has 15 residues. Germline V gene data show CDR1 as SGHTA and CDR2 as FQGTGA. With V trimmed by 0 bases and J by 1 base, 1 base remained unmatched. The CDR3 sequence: CASSLTGQRTDTQYF. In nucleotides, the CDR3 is TGTGCCAGCAGCTTAACGGGACAGCGCACAGATACGCAGTATTTT.

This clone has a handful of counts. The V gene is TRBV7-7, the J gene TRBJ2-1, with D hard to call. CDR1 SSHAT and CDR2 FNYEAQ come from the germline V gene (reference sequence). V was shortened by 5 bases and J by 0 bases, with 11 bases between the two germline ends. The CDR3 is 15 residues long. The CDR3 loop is CASSETLLSYNEQFF. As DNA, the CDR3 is TGTGCCAGCAGCGAAACTTTGCTCTCCTACAATGAGCAGTTCTTC. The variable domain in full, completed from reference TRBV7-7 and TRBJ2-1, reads GAGVSQSPRYKVTKRGQDVTLRCDPISSHATLYWYQQALGQGPEFLTYFNYEAQPDKSGLPSDRFSAERPEGSISTLTIQRTEQRDSAMYRCASSETLLSYNEQFFGPGTRLTVL.

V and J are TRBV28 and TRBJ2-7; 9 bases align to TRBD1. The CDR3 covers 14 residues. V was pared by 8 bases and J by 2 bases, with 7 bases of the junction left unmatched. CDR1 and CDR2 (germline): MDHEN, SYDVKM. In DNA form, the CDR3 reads TGTGCCAGCCAAACCGGGACAGGGACCTACGAGCAGTACTTC. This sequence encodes CASQTGTGTYEQYF.

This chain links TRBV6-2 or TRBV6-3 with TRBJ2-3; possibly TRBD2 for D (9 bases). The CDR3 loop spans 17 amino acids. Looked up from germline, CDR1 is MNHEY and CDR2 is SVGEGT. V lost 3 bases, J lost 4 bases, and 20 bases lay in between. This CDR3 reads CASSYISGGQDSDTQYF. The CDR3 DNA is TGTGCCAGCAGTTATATTAGCGGGGGACAGGACTCAGATACGCAGTATTTT.

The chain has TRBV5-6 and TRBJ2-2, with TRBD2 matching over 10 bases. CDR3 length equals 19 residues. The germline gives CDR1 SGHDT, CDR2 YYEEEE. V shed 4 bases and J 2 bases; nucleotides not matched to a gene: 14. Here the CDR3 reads CASSGTGTSDIDNTGELFF. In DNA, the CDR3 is TGTGCCAGCAGCGGAACAGGGACTAGCGATATAGACAACACCGGGGAGCTGTTTTTT.

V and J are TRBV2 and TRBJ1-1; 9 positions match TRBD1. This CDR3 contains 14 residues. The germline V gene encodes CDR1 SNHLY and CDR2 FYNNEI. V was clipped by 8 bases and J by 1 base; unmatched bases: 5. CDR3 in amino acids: CASGTGFGNTEAFF. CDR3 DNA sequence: TGTGCCAGCGGGACAGGGTTTGGGAACACTGAAGCTTTCTTT.

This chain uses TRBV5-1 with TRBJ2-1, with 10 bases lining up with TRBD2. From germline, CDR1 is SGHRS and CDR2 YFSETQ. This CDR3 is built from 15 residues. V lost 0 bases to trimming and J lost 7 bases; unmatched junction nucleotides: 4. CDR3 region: CASSLEGLAENEQFF. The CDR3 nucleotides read TGCGCCAGCAGCTTGGAAGGACTAGCGGAAAATGAGCAGTTCTTC.